This T cell receptor (beta chain) was captured by sequencing in a study of CD8 T cells in Susac syndrome. Healthy donors were controls matched for age and sex. In contrast to the negatively isolated CD8+ and CD4+ T cells, TEMRA cells were FACS-enriched. Germline loops: CDR1 MNHEY, CDR2 SVGAGI. The CDR3 sequence is 13 residues long. The V gene lost 2 bases and the J gene lost 7 bases, with 11 bases spanning the gap. RNA, at roughly 0.45 to 1 ug, was reverse transcribed with random hexamers. Coverage of TCR beta CDR3 amplification by immunoSEQ multiplex PCR extended to 54 Vbeta and 13 Jbeta. MiXCR, run by TCRdb on the immunoSEQ multiplex PCR reads, gives a single entry per CDR3 protein. The sample has about 210,000 distinct CDR3 sequences; approximately 93% are singletons.

The sequenced material came from CD4+ T cells from PBMCs. The source is a human donor in good health. J is TRBJ1-1 and V is TRBV6-5, with D uncertain. In DNA form, the CDR3 reads TGTGCCAGCAGTTACGGATCCGGCAATGAAGCTTTCTTT. Translated, it gives CASSYGSGNEAFF.